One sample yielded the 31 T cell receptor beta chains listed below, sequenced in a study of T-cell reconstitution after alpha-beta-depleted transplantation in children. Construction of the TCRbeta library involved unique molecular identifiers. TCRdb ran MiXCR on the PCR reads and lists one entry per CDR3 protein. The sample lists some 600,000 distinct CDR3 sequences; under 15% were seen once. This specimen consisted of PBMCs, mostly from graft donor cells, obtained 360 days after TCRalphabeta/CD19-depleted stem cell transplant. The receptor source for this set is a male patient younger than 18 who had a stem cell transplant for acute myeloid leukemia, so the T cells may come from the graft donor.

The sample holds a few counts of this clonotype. CDR3 in amino acids: CASSLGERTGVAGELFF. In DNA, the CDR3 is TGTGCCAGCAGTTTAGGGGAGAGGACAGGGGTTGCCGGGGAGCTGTTTTTT. This rearrangement joins TRBV28 to TRBJ2-2; 9 positions agree with TRBD1. Germline V CDR1 and CDR2: MDHEN, SYDVKM. There are 17 residues in the CDR3. With 2 bases clipped from V and 6 bases from J, the junction kept 10 bases outside the gene matches. The full variable domain, rest sourced from reference TRBV28 and TRBJ2-2, is DVKVTQSSRYLVKRTGEKVFLECVQDMDHENMFWYRQDPGLGLRLIYFSYDVKMKEKGDIPEGYSVSREKKERFSLILESASTNQTSMYLCASSLGERTGVAGELFFGEGSRLTVL.

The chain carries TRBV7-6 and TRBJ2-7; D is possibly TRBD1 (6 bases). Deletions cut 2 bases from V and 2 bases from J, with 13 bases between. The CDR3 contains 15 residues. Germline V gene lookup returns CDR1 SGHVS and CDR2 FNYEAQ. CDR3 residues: CASSLRDRNPYEQYF. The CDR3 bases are TGTGCCAGCAGCTTACGTGACAGGAACCCCTACGAGCAGTACTTC.

This CDR3 is CASSLSRAPYEQYF. CDR3 in DNA: TGTGCCAGCAGCCTCTCCCGGGCCCCCTACGAGCAGTACTTC. V is TRBV7-2 and J is TRBJ2-7; D not resolved. Per the germline V gene, CDR1 is SGHTA and CDR2 is FQGNSA. The length of the CDR3 is 14 residues. Trimming removed 5 bases from V and 2 bases from J, with 13 bases in between.

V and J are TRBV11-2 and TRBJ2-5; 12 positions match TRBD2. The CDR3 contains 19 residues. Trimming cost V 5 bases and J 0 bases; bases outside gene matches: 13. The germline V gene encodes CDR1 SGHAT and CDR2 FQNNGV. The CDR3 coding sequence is TGTGCCAGCAGCATTCAGACTAGCGGGAGAGGAGGACACCAAGAGACCCAGTACTTC. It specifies CASSIQTSGRGGHQETQYF.

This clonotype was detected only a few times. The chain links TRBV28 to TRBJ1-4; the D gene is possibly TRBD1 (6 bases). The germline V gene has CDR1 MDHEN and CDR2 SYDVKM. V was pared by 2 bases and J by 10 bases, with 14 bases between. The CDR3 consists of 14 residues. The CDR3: CASSLTGSQGKLFF. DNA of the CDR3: TGTGCCAGCAGTTTAACAGGGTCTCAGGGAAAACTGTTTTTT.

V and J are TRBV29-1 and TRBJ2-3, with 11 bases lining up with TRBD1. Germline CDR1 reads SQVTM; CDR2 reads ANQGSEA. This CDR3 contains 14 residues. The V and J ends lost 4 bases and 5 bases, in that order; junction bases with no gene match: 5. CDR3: CSVVLDRGRDTQYF. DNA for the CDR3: TGCAGCGTTGTATTGGACAGGGGGCGAGATACGCAGTATTTT.

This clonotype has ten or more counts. The DNA for the CDR3 is TGCGCCAGCAGCCGCCGCCTAGCGGGAGAGGGAGCCTACAATGAGCAGTTCTTC. Protein: CASSRRLAGEGAYNEQFF. This chain links TRBV5-1 with TRBJ2-1; TRBD2 aligns across 10 bases. V dropped 4 bases and J dropped 2; count of bases not matched to a gene: 12. Looked up from germline, CDR1 is SGHRS and CDR2 is YFSETQ. CDR3 size: 18 residues.

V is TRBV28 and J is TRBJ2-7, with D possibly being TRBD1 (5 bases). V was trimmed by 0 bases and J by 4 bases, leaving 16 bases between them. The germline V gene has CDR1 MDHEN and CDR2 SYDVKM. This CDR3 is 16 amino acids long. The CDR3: CASSLWATATGYEQYF. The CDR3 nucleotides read TGTGCCAGCAGTTTATGGGCGACAGCCACCGGATACGAGCAGTACTTC.

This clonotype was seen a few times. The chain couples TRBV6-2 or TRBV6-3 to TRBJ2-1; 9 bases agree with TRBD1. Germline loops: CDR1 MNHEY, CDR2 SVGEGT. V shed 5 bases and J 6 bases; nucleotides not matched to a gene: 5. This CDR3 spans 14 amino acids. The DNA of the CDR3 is TGTGCCAGCAGTCCACAGGGGGCATCCAATGAGCAGTTCTTC. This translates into CASSPQGASNEQFF.

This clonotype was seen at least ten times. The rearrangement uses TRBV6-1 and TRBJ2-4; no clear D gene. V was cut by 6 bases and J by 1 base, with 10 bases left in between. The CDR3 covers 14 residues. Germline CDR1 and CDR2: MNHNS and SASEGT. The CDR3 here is CASSPSWAKNIQYF. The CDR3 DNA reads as TGTGCCAGCAGCCCCTCTTGGGCCAAAAACATTCAGTACTTC.

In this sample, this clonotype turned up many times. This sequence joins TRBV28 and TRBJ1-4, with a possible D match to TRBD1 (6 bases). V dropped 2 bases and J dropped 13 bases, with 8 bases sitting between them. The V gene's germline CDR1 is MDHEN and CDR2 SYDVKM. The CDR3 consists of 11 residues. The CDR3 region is CASSLLDRLFF. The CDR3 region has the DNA TGTGCCAGCAGTTTACTGGACAGACTGTTTTTT.

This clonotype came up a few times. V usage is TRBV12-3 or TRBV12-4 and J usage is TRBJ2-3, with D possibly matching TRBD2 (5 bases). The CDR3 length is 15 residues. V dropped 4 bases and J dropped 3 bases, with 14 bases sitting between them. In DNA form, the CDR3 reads TGTGCCAGCAGTTACGGAGCGGCCGGGACAGATACGCAGTATTTT. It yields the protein CASSYGAAGTDTQYF.

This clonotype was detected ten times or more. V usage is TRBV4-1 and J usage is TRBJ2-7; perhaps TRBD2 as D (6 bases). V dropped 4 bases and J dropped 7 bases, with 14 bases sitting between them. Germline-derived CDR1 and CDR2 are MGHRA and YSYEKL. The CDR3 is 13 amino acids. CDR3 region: CASSLLGGWEQYF. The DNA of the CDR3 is TGCGCCAGCAGCCTGCTCGGGGGATGGGAGCAGTACTTC.

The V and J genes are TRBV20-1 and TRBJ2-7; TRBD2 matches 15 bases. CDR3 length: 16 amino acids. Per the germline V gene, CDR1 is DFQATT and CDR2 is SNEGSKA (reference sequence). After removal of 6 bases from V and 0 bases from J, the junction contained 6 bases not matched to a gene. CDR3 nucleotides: TGCAGTGCCGAGGGACTAGCGGGAGGCCTCTCCTACGAGCAGTACTTC. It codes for CSAEGLAGGLSYEQYF.

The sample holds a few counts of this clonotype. For the CDR3, the DNA is TGTGCCAGCCGGGGGGAAGTTGAGACCCAGTACTTC. Protein sequence: CASRGEVETQYF. The genes are TRBV28 and TRBJ2-5, with 7 bases that match TRBD2. Germline V gene data show CDR1 as MDHEN and CDR2 as SYDVKM. This CDR3 region has 12 residues. Germline trimming cut 8 bases from V and 5 bases from J; bases unmatched to any gene: 5.

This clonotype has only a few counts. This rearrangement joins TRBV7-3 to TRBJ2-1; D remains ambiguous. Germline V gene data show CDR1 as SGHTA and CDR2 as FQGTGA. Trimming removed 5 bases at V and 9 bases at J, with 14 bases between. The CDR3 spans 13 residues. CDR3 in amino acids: CASSEARLSEQFF. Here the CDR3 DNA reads TGTGCCAGCAGCGAAGCCCGCTTGAGTGAGCAGTTCTTC. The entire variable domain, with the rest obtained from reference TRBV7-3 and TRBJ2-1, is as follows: GAGVSQTPSNKVTEKGKYVELRCDPISGHTALYWYRQSLGQGPEFLIYFQGTGAADDSGLPNDRFFAVRPEGSVSTLKIQRTERGDSAVYLCASSEARLSEQFFGPGTRLTVL.

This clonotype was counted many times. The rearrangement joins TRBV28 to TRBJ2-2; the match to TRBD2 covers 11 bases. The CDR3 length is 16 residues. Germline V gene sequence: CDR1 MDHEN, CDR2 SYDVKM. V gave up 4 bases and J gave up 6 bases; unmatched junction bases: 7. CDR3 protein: CASSSSLAGVAGELFF. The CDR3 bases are TGTGCCAGCAGTTCCTCACTAGCGGGAGTCGCCGGGGAGCTGTTTTTT.

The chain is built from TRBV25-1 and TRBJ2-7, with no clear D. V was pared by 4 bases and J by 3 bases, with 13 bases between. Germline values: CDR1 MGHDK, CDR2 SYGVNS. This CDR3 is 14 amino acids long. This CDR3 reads CASSGLPRNYEQYF. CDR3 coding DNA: TGTGCCAGCAGTGGGCTTCCTAGGAACTACGAGCAGTACTTC.

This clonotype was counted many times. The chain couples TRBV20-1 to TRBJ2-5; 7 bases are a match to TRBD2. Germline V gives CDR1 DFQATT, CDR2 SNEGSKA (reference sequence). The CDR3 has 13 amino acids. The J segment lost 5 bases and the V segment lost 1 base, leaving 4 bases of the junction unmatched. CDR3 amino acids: CSARGQGGETQYF. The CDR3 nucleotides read TGCAGTGCTAGAGGGCAGGGAGGGGAGACCCAGTACTTC.

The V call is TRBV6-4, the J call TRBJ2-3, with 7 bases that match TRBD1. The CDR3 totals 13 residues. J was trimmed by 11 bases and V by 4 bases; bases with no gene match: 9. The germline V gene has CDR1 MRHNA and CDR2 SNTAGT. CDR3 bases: TGTGCCAGCAGTGCCATTCGGACAGGCCGGCAGTATTTT. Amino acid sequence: CASSAIRTGRQYF.

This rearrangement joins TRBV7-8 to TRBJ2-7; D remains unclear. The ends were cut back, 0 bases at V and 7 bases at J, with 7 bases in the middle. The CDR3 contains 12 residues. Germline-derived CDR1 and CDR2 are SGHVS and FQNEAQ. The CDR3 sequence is CASSLAREEQYF. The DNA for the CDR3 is TGTGCCAGCAGCTTAGCGAGAGAGGAGCAGTACTTC. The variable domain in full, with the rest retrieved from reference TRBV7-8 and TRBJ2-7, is GAGVSQSPRYKVAKRGQDVALRCDPISGHVSLFWYQQALGQGPEFLTYFQNEAQLDKSGLPSDRFFAERPEGSVSTLKIQRTQQEDSAVYLCASSLAREEQYFGPGTRLTVT.

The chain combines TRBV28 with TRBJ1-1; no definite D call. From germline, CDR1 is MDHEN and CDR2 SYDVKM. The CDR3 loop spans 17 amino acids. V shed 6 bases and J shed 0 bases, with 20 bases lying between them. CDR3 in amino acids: CASSRYEWLRLNTEAFF. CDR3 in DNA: TGTGCCAGCAGCCGTTACGAATGGTTGCGTTTGAACACTGAAGCTTTCTTT. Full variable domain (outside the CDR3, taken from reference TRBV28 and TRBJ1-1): DVKVTQSSRYLVKRTGEKVFLECVQDMDHENMFWYRQDPGLGLRLIYFSYDVKMKEKGDIPEGYSVSREKKERFSLILESASTNQTSMYLCASSRYEWLRLNTEAFFGQGTRLTVV.

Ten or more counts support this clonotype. Written as DNA, the CDR3 is TGTGCCAGCAGCTTATTCGACAGGGTCGAGCAGTTCTTC. It is translated as CASSLFDRVEQFF. The chain employs TRBV3-1 and TRBJ2-1; 7 nucleotides line up with TRBD1. Germline CDR1 and CDR2: LGHDT and YNNKEL (reference sequence). The CDR3 totals 13 residues. The V segment lost 5 bases and the J segment 10 bases; nucleotides outside the gene matches: 8.

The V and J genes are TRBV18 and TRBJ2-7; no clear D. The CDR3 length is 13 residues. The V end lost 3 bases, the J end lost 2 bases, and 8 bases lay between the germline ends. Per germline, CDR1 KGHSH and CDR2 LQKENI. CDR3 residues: CASSPDIAYEQYF. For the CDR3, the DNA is TGTGCCAGCTCACCCGACATTGCCTACGAGCAGTACTTC.

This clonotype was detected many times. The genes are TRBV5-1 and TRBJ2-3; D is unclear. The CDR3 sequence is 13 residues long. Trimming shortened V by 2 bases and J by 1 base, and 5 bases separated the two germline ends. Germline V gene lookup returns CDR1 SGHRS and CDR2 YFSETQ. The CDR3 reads CASSFHGTDTQYF. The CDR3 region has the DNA TGCGCCAGCAGCTTCCACGGCACAGATACGCAGTATTTT.

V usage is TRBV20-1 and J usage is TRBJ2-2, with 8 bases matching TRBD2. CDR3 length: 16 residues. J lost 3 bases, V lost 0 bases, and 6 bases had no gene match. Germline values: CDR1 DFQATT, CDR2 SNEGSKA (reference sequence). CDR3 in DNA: TGCAGTGCTAGAGATCGGAGCGGGAGCTACACCGGGGAGCTGTTTTTT. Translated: CSARDRSGSYTGELFF.

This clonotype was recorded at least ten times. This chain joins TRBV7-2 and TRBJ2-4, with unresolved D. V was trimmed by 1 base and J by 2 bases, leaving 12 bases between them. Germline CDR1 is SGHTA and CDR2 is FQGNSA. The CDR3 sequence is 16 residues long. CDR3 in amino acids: CASSLEAISSKNIQYF. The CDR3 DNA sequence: TGTGCCAGCAGCTTAGAAGCGATAAGTTCCAAAAACATTCAGTACTTC.

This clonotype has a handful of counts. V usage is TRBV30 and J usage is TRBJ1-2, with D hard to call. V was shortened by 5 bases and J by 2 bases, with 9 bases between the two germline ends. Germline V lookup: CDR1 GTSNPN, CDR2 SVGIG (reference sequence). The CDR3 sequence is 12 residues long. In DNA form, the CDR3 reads TGTGCCTGGGACGCAATAAACTATGGCTACACCTTC. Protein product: CAWDAINYGYTF.

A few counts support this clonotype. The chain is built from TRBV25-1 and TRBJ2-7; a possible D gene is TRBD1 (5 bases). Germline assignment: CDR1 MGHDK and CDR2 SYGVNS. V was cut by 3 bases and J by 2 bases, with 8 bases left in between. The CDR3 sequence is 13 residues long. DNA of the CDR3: TGTGCCAGCAGTGAGCTGGGGCCCTACGAGCAGTACTTC. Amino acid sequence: CASSELGPYEQYF.

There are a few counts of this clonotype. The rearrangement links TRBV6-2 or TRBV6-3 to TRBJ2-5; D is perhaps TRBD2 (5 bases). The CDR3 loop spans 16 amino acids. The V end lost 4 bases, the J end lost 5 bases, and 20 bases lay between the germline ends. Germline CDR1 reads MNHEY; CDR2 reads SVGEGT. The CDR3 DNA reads TGTGCCAGCAGTTTCTCAGCGAGCTCGACGGGGGAGACCCAGTACTTC. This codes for CASSFSASSTGETQYF.

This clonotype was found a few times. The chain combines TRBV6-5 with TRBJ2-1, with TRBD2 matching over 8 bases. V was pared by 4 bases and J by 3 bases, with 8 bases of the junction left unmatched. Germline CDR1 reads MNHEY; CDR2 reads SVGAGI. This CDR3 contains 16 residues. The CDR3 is CASSFLAGTSYNEQFF. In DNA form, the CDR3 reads TGTGCCAGCAGTTTTTTAGCGGGAACGAGCTACAATGAGCAGTTCTTC.